The present T cell receptor (beta chain) was sequenced within a study of T cell changes during pregnancy in multiple sclerosis. Per germline, CDR1 SGHKS and CDR2 YYEKEE (reference sequence). The CDR3 loop spans 15 amino acids. Trimming pared 2 bases from V and 6 bases from J, leaving 15 bases between. Measured with immunoSEQ multiplex PCR; TCRdb has only the in-frame clones, and not every one. The top ten clones hold approximately 0.58% of a sample with tens of thousands of clones, approximately 90% of them seen once. The TCR was taken from a female donor with multiple sclerosis, enrolled in a pregnancy study. The sample was CD4+ T cells from peripheral blood mononuclear cells, taken after pregnancy. V usage is TRBV5-5 and J usage is TRBJ2-4, with D possibly being TRBD1 (6 bases). The CDR3 DNA reads as TGTGCCAGCAGCTTCAGGCAGGGGCTTGGAAACATTCAGTACTTC. The encoded protein is CASSFRQGLGNIQYF.